Listed below are T cell receptor beta chains from one sample, sequenced in a study of blood T cell repertoires in COVID-19. Profiled with immunoSEQ multiplex PCR; TCRdb holds only in-frame clones, not every one. The sample contains more than 95,000 clones, around 80% of which appear only once. Sequencing was performed on peripheral blood. The receptors derive from a man aged 30-40 years with COVID-19, enrolled during active disease. Both conserved end residues are trimmed from each CDR3. Fields, in order: D gene, V gene, J gene, CDR3 protein. D genes are given only for firm matches.

>TRBD1|TRBV5-1|TRBJ2-6
ASSDRGRSGANVLT
>TRBD1|TRBV6-1|TRBJ2-5
ASSEEAGGQETQY
>TRBD1|TRBV24-1|TRBJ1-3
ATSRGQGLFY
>TRBD1|TRBV28|TRBJ2-1
ASRTGTASYNEQF
>-|TRBV30|TRBJ1-4
AWNSQTNEKLF
>TRBD2|TRBV6-5|TRBJ2-7
ASTSKSGTYEQY
>TRBD2|TRBV5-1|TRBJ2-1
ASSLVPTSGYNEQF
>TRBD2|TRBV6-5|TRBJ2-1
ASSYLAGGTYNEQF
>TRBD1|TRBV5-4|TRBJ2-7
ASSLDRGVAAPYEQY
>TRBD1|TRBV7-9|TRBJ2-2
ASSPYRGQGNTGELF
>TRBD1|TRBV5-1|TRBJ1-4
ASSSQGGEGEKLF
>TRBD2|TRBV28|TRBJ2-1
AEGSGGPRGEQF
>TRBD1|TRBV6-2/TRBV6-3|TRBJ2-7
ASSLGQGLSSYEQY
>-|TRBV5-6|TRBJ1-2
ASSLITGPNYGYT
>-|TRBV6-5|TRBJ1-5
ASSSRQRNQPQH
>TRBD2|TRBV7-6|TRBJ2-7
ASSSTGLAGGGEQY
>TRBD1|TRBV12-3/TRBV12-4|TRBJ1-1
AIYGQGGTEAF
>TRBD1|TRBV19|TRBJ1-1
ASHSGQGAGYTEAF
>-|TRBV6-5|TRBJ1-6
ASRALNSPLH
>TRBD2|TRBV29-1|TRBJ2-3
SVSRLAGPGDTQY
>TRBD1|TRBV6-2/TRBV6-3|TRBJ1-1
ASSSGTGETTEAF
>-|TRBV5-4|TRBJ1-2
ASSLQGINYGYT
>TRBD1|TRBV11-3|TRBJ2-1
ASSLRFGAGGRTTYEQF
>-|TRBV30|TRBJ2-3
AWGRSSTDTQY
>TRBD2|TRBV7-9|TRBJ2-7
ASSNFSGRAFYEQY
>TRBD2|TRBV29-1|TRBJ2-7
SVVRDYSYEQY
>-|TRBV5-6|TRBJ2-4
ASSLTRGGMAKNIQY
>TRBD2|TRBV30|TRBJ2-1
AWASGRASYNEQF
>TRBD2|TRBV29-1|TRBJ2-1
SVAGGGGAPNEQF
>TRBD1|TRBV7-3|TRBJ1-6
ASSLDGTGGSPLH
>-|TRBV6-5|TRBJ2-5
ASTPRRGQETQY
>-|TRBV11-2|TRBJ1-2
ASSLSGTRGPSNYGYT
>TRBD1|TRBV11-2|TRBJ1-2
ASSVGQGYGYT
>-|TRBV4-1|TRBJ2-3
ASSQAVGPDTQY
>-|TRBV29-1|TRBJ1-1
SVEYRAYTEAF
>-|TRBV3-1/TRBV3-2|TRBJ2-5
ASAHREETQY
>-|TRBV4-2|TRBJ1-4
ASSTRDKGSSDEKLF
>-|TRBV5-6|TRBJ2-1
ASSLGGAVNYNEQF
>-|TRBV7-2|TRBJ1-3
ASSFSLRVDSGNTIY
>TRBD1|TRBV9|TRBJ2-2
ASSLTGAGELF
>-|TRBV10-3|TRBJ2-1
AISDGMRDEQF
>-|TRBV19|TRBJ1-5
ASSLLNQPQH
>-|TRBV2|TRBJ1-5
ASSGSLGGGQPQH